Below, 29 T cell receptor beta chains from the same sample are listed, as sequenced in a study of T cells in Graves' hyperthyroidism and ophthalmopathy. Authors of the study amplified TCR beta CDR3 regions from RNA transcripts. HTBI primers were employed in a first-round RT-PCR of the TCR CDR3. TCRdb fed the multiplex PCR reads into MiXCR, producing one record per CDR3 protein. The table lists 550,000 to 800,000 distinct CDR3 sequences, 16% of them singletons, with about 8.4% in the top ten. Specimen: blood. These TCRs come from a young man with Graves' hyperthyroidism.

The sample holds a few counts of this clonotype. Here the CDR3 reads CASSPREGISYEQYF. CDR3 bases: TGTGCCAGCAGTCCCCGGGAGGGTATCTCCTACGAGCAGTACTTC. The chain links TRBV28 to TRBJ2-7; 8 nucleotides align to TRBD2. J was trimmed by 0 bases and V by 5 bases; bases with no gene match: 6. Germline assignment: CDR1 MDHEN and CDR2 SYDVKM. The CDR3 runs to 15 residues. The variable domain in full, with the rest retrieved from reference TRBV28 and TRBJ2-7, is DVKVTQSSRYLVKRTGEKVFLECVQDMDHENMFWYRQDPGLGLRLIYFSYDVKMKEKGDIPEGYSVSREKKERFSLILESASTNQTSMYLCASSPREGISYEQYFGPGTRLTVT.

This clonotype was counted at least ten times. The V and J genes are TRBV6-2 or TRBV6-3 and TRBJ1-1, with unresolved D. From germline, CDR1 is MNHEY and CDR2 SVGEGT. V lost 7 bases, J lost 3 bases, and 18 bases lay in between. CDR3 length equals 15 residues. The CDR3 sequence is CASTDIFTVYTEAFF. CDR3 sequence (DNA): TGTGCCAGCACCGACATTTTTACAGTATACACTGAAGCTTTCTTT.

This clonotype was recorded many times. The chain is built from TRBV3-1 and TRBJ2-3, with unresolved D. Trimming removed 2 bases at V and 0 bases at J, with 12 bases between. CDR3 length equals 16 residues. CDR1 and CDR2 from the germline V gene are LGHDT and YNNKEL (reference sequence). The CDR3 region has the DNA TGTGCCAGCAGCCAATATATGACACTTAGCACAGATACGCAGTATTTT. Protein: CASSQYMTLSTDTQYF.

In its sample, this clonotype was seen a few times. The V gene is TRBV6-2 or TRBV6-3, the J gene TRBJ2-1; TRBD2 aligns across 10 bases. The V and J ends lost 5 bases and 8 bases, in that order; junction bases with no gene match: 12. Germline-derived CDR1 and CDR2 are MNHEY and SVGEGT. The CDR3 is 16 residues long. The CDR3 nucleotides read TGTGCCAGCAGTCGATTAGCGGGAGGTATTAACGATGAGCAGTTCTTC. This gives the protein CASSRLAGGINDEQFF.

This clonotype was counted at least ten times. V and J are TRBV2 and TRBJ1-4; no clear D gene. In germline, CDR1 is SNHLY, CDR2 FYNNEI. Trimming pared 6 bases from V and 0 bases from J, leaving 14 bases between. The CDR3 consists of 16 residues. The CDR3 nucleotides read TGTGCCAGCAGACGGACCCTTCTTGCAACTAATGAAAAACTGTTTTTT. This codes for CASRRTLLATNEKLFF.

This clonotype came up many times. The V call is TRBV28, the J call TRBJ2-5; 11 positions match TRBD1. Germline V gives CDR1 MDHEN, CDR2 SYDVKM. With 8 bases clipped from V and 1 base from J, the junction kept 6 bases outside the gene matches. The CDR3 extends over 15 amino acids. CDR3 region: CASGGQGVPQETQYF. CDR3 sequence (DNA): TGTGCCAGCGGGGGACAGGGGGTACCCCAAGAGACCCAGTACTTC.

This clonotype turned up a few times. The rearrangement joins TRBV9 to TRBJ2-3; D is ambiguous. The CDR3 has 16 amino acids. Germline V gene lookup returns CDR1 SGDLS and CDR2 YYNGEE. Trimming stripped 0 bases from V and 2 bases from J, with 13 bases between. This CDR3 is CASSVVGSPPTDTQYF. CDR3 coding DNA: TGTGCCAGCAGCGTAGTAGGTAGCCCGCCCACAGATACGCAGTATTTT.

This clonotype occurred many times. This chain joins TRBV2 and TRBJ2-7; D call uncertain. Trimming pared 5 bases from V and 4 bases from J, leaving 9 bases between. This CDR3 region has 12 residues. Germline lookup yields CDR1 SNHLY and CDR2 FYNNEI. CDR3 sequence: CASSPWRYEQYF. CDR3 bases: TGTGCCAGCAGTCCTTGGCGGTACGAGCAGTACTTC.

This clonotype has more than one count but fewer than ten. The CDR3 here is CASSIPGTLPYEQYF. DNA of the CDR3: TGTGCCAGCTCAATCCCCGGGACACTTCCCTACGAGCAGTACTTC. This chain uses TRBV18 with TRBJ2-7; perhaps TRBD1 as D (6 bases). Per the germline V gene, CDR1 is KGHSH and CDR2 is LQKENI. The V and J ends lost 5 bases and 2 bases respectively, with 16 bases between them. This CDR3 is 15 amino acids long.

V usage is TRBV3-1 and J usage is TRBJ2-4, with D tentatively TRBD2 (6 bases). The V gene lost 6 bases and the J gene lost 4 bases, with 16 bases spanning the gap. CDR1 is LGHDT and CDR2 is YNNKEL in the germline V gene (reference sequence). This CDR3 has 15 residues. The CDR3 loop is CASSPTPGLKNIQYF. In DNA, the CDR3 is TGTGCCAGCAGTCCCACCCCGGGACTGAAAAACATTCAGTACTTC.

J is TRBJ1-1 and V is TRBV12-5; 7 nucleotides match TRBD1. J was trimmed by 0 bases and V by 6 bases; bases with no gene match: 1. Germline-derived CDR1 and CDR2 are LGHNT and FRNRAP. The CDR3 extends over 13 amino acids. As DNA, the CDR3 is TGTGCTAGTGGGACAGGGCTGAACACTGAAGCTTTCTTT. Amino acid sequence: CASGTGLNTEAFF.

The chain recombines TRBV30 with TRBJ1-2; D is uncertain. V was cut by 0 bases and J by 6 bases, with 14 bases left in between. There are 14 residues in the CDR3. Looked up from germline, CDR1 is GTSNPN and CDR2 is SVGIG (reference sequence). CDR3 sequence (DNA): TGTGCCTGGAGTGTACGGACCCGGGCCAATGGCTACACCTTC. Encoded protein: CAWSVRTRANGYTF.

The J gene is TRBJ1-5, the V gene TRBV4-1, with 9 bases that match TRBD1. V trimming: 4 bases; J trimming: 7 bases; junction bases outside the gene matches: 8. Germline CDR1 and CDR2: MGHRA and YSYEKL. The CDR3 runs to 15 residues. CDR3 coding DNA: TGCGCCAGCAGCCCCACCGGACAGGGGAGACAGCCCCAGCATTTT. Protein sequence: CASSPTGQGRQPQHF.

The chain links TRBV6-1 to TRBJ1-2; D gene ambiguous. The CDR3 is 16 amino acids. V gave up 0 bases and J gave up 3 bases, with 14 bases separating them. Germline V lookup: CDR1 MNHNS, CDR2 SASEGT. CDR3 DNA: TGTGCCAGCAGTGAAGCATGGAGACATATTTACTATGGCTACACCTTC. This sequence encodes CASSEAWRHIYYGYTF.

This clonotype has ten or more counts. V and J are TRBV7-2 and TRBJ2-3; 15 bases align to TRBD2. The CDR3 sequence is 20 residues long. Germline V lookup: CDR1 SGHTA, CDR2 FQGNSA. Unmatched junction bases numbered 15, after V lost 4 bases and J lost 4 bases. CDR3 coding DNA: TGTGCCAGCAGCTACCTGGGACTAGCGGGAGGTGCGGGGAAAGCAGATACGCAGTATTTT. It encodes CASSYLGLAGGAGKADTQYF.

The chain is built from TRBV20-1 and TRBJ2-7; 11 bases agree with TRBD2. Germline trimming cut 2 bases from V and 6 bases from J; bases unmatched to any gene: 3. The CDR3 has 13 amino acids. The germline V gene has CDR1 DFQATT and CDR2 SNEGSKA (reference sequence). CDR3 in amino acids: CSARLTSGVEQYF. CDR3 DNA: TGCAGTGCTAGACTGACTAGCGGGGTCGAGCAGTACTTC.

This clonotype was seen at least ten times. J is TRBJ2-7 and V is TRBV6-2 or TRBV6-3; tentative D call: TRBD1 (5 bases). Germline values: CDR1 MNHEY, CDR2 SVGEGT. V was pared by 8 bases and J by 0 bases, with 11 bases between. CDR3 length equals 13 residues. CDR3 loop: CASWTSSSYEQYF. The DNA of the CDR3 is TGTGCCAGCTGGACATCCAGCTCCTACGAGCAGTACTTC.

This clonotype occurred many times. The chain recombines TRBV5-1 with TRBJ2-7; D unclear. The length of the CDR3 is 13 residues. The V gene lost 3 bases and the J gene lost 3 bases, with 10 bases spanning the gap. Germline lookup yields CDR1 SGHRS and CDR2 YFSETQ. In nucleotides, the CDR3 is TGCGCCAGCAGCTCTTACCTAGGCTACGAGCAGTACTTC. Translation gives CASSSYLGYEQYF. Using reference TRBV5-1 and TRBJ2-7 for the parts outside the CDR3, the full variable domain is KAGVTQTPRYLIKTRGQQVTLSCSPISGHRSVSWYQQTPGQGLQFLFEYFSETQRNKGNFPGRFSGRQFSNSRSEMNVSTLELGDSALYLCASSSYLGYEQYFGPGTRLTVT.

V is TRBV20-1 and J is TRBJ2-7, with D possibly matching TRBD2 (6 bases). With 5 bases removed from V and 8 bases from J, the gap between germline ends came to 19 bases. Germline assignment: CDR1 DFQATT and CDR2 SNEGSKA (reference sequence). The CDR3 totals 13 residues. CDR3 sequence (DNA): TGCAGTGCTGGGGACTTCAACAGTCCCAAGCAGTACTTC. Protein sequence: CSAGDFNSPKQYF.

This rearrangement joins TRBV9 to TRBJ2-3; D may be TRBD1 or TRBD2 (5 bases each). CDR1 is SGDLS, CDR2 YYNGEE, per germline. Trimming stripped 4 bases from V and 4 bases from J, with 19 bases between. The CDR3 consists of 16 residues. CDR3 protein: CASSPREGSRADTQYF. The DNA for the CDR3 is TGTGCCAGCAGCCCTCGCGAGGGGAGCCGCGCAGATACGCAGTATTTT.

The rearrangement uses TRBV15 and TRBJ2-5, with unresolved D. V lost 0 bases and J 4 bases, leaving 6 bases between the germline ends. Germline V gene lookup returns CDR1 LNHNV and CDR2 YYDKDF (reference sequence). The CDR3 totals 13 residues. The CDR3 is CATSRDQVETQYF. As DNA, the CDR3 is TGTGCCACCAGCAGAGATCAAGTAGAGACCCAGTACTTC.

This clonotype was picked up a small number of times. The rearrangement links TRBV6-2 or TRBV6-3 to TRBJ2-5, with TRBD2 identical over 9 bases. The CDR3 extends over 17 amino acids. Germline assignment: CDR1 MNHEY and CDR2 SVGEGT. The V gene end was trimmed by 0 bases and the J gene end by 2 bases; junction bases not matched to a gene: 7. The CDR3 loop reads CASSYSETSGGQETQYF. CDR3 bases: TGTGCCAGCAGTTACTCCGAGACTAGCGGAGGGCAAGAGACCCAGTACTTC.

This clonotype has more than one count but fewer than ten. A junction end diverges from the germline sequence, so it may reflect a read error. The V call is TRBV4-1, the J call TRBJ2-7, with 7 bases matching TRBD2. Germline V gene sequence: CDR1 MGHRA, CDR2 YSYEKL. The CDR3 is 18 residues long. The DNA for the CDR3 is TGCGCCAGCAGCCATCCCCCGAGGGCGGGAGCCCCCTCCGACGAGCAGTACTTC. It yields the protein CASSHPPRAGAPSDEQYF.

This clonotype has a count of ten or more. The V and J genes are TRBV5-1 and TRBJ2-3, with 8 bases aligning to TRBD2. This CDR3 has 16 amino acids. Germline CDR1 SGHRS, CDR2 YFSETQ. V lost 4 bases, J lost 2 bases, and 9 bases stayed unmatched. The CDR3 DNA reads as TGCGCCAGCAGCCCAAACAGCGGGAGTGACACAGATACGCAGTATTTT. Translating gives CASSPNSGSDTDTQYF.

J is TRBJ2-7 and V is TRBV20-1; 8 bases match TRBD1. The V segment lost 3 bases and the J segment 8 bases; nucleotides outside the gene matches: 12. The CDR3 runs 14 residues. CDR1 and CDR2 from the germline V gene are DFQATT and SNEGSKA (reference sequence). The CDR3 reads CSASPPTGDNKQYF. The CDR3 DNA reads TGCAGTGCTAGTCCCCCGACAGGGGATAATAAGCAGTACTTC.

This clonotype was found many times. The chain is built from TRBV5-1 and TRBJ2-7; 8 bases agree with TRBD2. Germline-derived CDR1 and CDR2 are SGHRS and YFSETQ. The CDR3 has 15 amino acids. Trimming at V came to 0 bases and at J to 3 bases, leaving 5 bases not matched to a gene. CDR3 sequence reads: CASSLVSGRRYEQYF. CDR3 DNA: TGCGCCAGCAGCTTGGTAAGCGGGAGACGCTACGAGCAGTACTTC.

The rearrangement uses TRBV6-6 and TRBJ2-4; D uncertain. V dropped 0 bases and J dropped 0 bases, with 3 bases sitting between them. The CDR3 spans 14 residues. The germline gives CDR1 MNHNY, CDR2 SVGAGI (reference sequence). CDR3 nucleotides: TGTGCCAGCAGTTACTCTCTAGCCAAAAACATTCAGTACTTC. The encoded protein is CASSYSLAKNIQYF.

A note on this clonotype: At one of its ends the junction is not consistent with the germline gene, which may arise from a read error. The V gene is TRBV7-7, the J gene TRBJ2-3; D might be TRBD1 (6 bases). Germline V gives CDR1 SSHAT, CDR2 FNYEAQ (reference sequence). The CDR3 sequence is 15 residues long. The CDR3 region is CASSLGGHHGDTQYF. The CDR3 coding sequence is TGTGCTAGCAGCTTAGGGGGACATCATGGAGATACGCAGTATTTT.

V is TRBV6-4 and J is TRBJ1-1; D may be TRBD1 (5 bases). The germline V gene has CDR1 MRHNA and CDR2 SNTAGT. V lost 0 bases and J lost 0, with 17 bases in between. CDR3 size: 18 residues. The CDR3 DNA reads as TGTGCCAGCAGTGACTCGAAGGGACTCCCTTCGGTGAACACTGAAGCTTTCTTT. Translated, it gives CASSDSKGLPSVNTEAFF.